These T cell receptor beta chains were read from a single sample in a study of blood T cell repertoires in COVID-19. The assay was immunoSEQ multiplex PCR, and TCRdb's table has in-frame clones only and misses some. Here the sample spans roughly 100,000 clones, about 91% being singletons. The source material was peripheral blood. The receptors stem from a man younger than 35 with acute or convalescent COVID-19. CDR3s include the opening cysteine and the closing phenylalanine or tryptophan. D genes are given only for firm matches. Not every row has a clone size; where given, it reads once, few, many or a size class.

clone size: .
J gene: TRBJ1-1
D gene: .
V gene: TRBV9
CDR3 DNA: TGTGCCAGCAGCGTAGGAGCTGGGGTGGGGGCGAAGGCCACTGAAGCTTTCTTT
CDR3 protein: CASSVGAGVGAKATEAFF

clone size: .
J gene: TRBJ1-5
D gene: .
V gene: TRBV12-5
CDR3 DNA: TGTGCTAGTGGTACCGAAGGGGATCAGCCCCAGCATTTT
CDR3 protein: CASGTEGDQPQHF

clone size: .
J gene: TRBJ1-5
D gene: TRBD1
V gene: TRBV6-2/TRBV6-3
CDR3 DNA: TGTGCCAGCAGCGACCGACAGGGACTCCAGCCCCAGCATTTT
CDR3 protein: CASSDRQGLQPQHF

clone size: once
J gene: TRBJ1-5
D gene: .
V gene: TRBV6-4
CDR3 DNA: TGTGCCAGCAGTGACTCGGTTTGGGCCACGTCTACCGGGCCCCAGCATTTT
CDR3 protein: CASSDSVWATSTGPQHF

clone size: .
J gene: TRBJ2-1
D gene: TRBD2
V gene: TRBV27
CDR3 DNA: TGTGCCAGCAGTCCCCCGGGGGGGGAGAGGCGTGAGCAGTTCTTC
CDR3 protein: CASSPPGGERREQFF

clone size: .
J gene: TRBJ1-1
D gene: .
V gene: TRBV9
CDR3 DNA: TGTGCCAGCAGCCCTCGAGGTGAGTACACTGAAGCTTTCTTT
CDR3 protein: CASSPRGEYTEAFF

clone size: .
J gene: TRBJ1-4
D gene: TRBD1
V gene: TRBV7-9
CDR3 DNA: TGTGCCAGCAACCGGGACAGATCGAATGAAAAACTGTTTTTT
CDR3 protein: CASNRDRSNEKLFF

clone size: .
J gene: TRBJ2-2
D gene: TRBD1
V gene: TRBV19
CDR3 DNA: TGTGCCAGTAGTAACAGGGGGCTGAACACCGGGGAGCTGTTTTTT
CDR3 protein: CASSNRGLNTGELFF

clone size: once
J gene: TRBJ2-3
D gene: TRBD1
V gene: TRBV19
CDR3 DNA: TGTGCCAGTAGCCAGGGACAGGGGGATCGAGGGCAGTATTTT
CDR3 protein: CASSQGQGDRGQYF

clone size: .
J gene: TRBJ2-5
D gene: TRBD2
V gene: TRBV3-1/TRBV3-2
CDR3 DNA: TGTGCCAGCAGCCTTAGCGGGGGGGCCGAGACCCAGTACTTC
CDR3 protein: CASSLSGGAETQYF

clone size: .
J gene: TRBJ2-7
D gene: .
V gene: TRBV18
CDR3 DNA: TGTGCCAGCTCACCCCCCACCCTCACCCCCGGGGACAAGCTGCAGTACTTC
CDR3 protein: CASSPPTLTPGDKLQYF

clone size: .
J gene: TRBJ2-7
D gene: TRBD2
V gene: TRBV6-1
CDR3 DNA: TGTGCCAGCAGTGAAGCGCATCTAGCGGTTACCTACGAGCAGTACTTC
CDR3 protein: CASSEAHLAVTYEQYF

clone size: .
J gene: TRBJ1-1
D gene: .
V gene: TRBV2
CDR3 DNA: TGTGCCAGCAGTGAACCAGGCAGTTGGTTTGCAGCTTTCTTT
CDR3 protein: CASSEPGSWFAAFF

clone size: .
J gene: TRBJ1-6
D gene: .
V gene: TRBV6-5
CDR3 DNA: TGTGCCAGCAGGGGTTCGGGCAGGGTTAATTCACCCCTCCACTTT
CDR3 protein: CASRGSGRVNSPLHF

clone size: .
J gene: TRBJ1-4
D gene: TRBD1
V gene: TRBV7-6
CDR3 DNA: TGTGCCAGCAGCCCACAGGGGGCAAGAGAAAAACTGTTTTTT
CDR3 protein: CASSPQGAREKLFF

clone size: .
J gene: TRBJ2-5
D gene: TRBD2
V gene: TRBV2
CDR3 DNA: TGTGCCAGCAGTTCCGGACTAGCGGGACGCTACCAAGAGACCCAGTACTTC
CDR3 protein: CASSSGLAGRYQETQYF

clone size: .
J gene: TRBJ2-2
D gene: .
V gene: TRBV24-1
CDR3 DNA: TGTGCCACCAGTTCCCGTGACTGGGCGAACACCGGGGAGCTGTTTTTT
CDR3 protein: CATSSRDWANTGELFF

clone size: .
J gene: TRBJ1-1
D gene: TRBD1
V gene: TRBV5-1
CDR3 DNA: TGCGCCAGCACCCCTGACAGGGACACTGAAGCTTTCTTT
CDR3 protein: CASTPDRDTEAFF

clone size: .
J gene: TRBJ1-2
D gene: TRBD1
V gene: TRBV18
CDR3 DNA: TGTGCCAGCTCACCTTACAGGGGGGTAGCTAACTATGGCTACACCTTC
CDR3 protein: CASSPYRGVANYGYTF